These 5 T cell receptor beta chains share one sample of origin, sequenced in a study of T-cell memory formation after mild COVID-19. TCRdb re-analysed the 5' RACE reads in MiXCR, keeping a single row per CDR3 protein. The table shows 150,000 to 200,000 distinct CDR3 sequences, with about 14% occurring only once. Sequencing was performed on PBMCs or a T cell subset sorted from them (not recorded which). The origin of the receptors is an adult woman who had mild COVID-19 (a few samples of this study predate the infection). Cell type and time point are not known.

This clonotype was observed a few times. This sequence joins TRBV24-1 and TRBJ2-5, with 7 bases matching TRBD1. The CDR3 spans 12 residues. In germline, CDR1 is KGHDR, CDR2 SFDVKD. J was trimmed by 8 bases and V by 6 bases; bases with no gene match: 5. Written as DNA, the CDR3 is TGTGCCACCAGTACACAGGGGAAAACCCAGTACTTC. This gives the protein CATSTQGKTQYF.

This clonotype was seen a handful of times. The V call is TRBV7-9, the J call TRBJ1-2; D is uncertain. V was cut by 7 bases and J by 1 base, with 19 bases left in between. This CDR3 region has 16 residues. The germline gives CDR1 SEHNR, CDR2 FQNEAQ (reference sequence). In nucleotides, the CDR3 is TGTGCCAGCACCCCGACCCCCCCGGTTGTTAACTATGGCTACACCTTC. It encodes CASTPTPPVVNYGYTF.

The sample holds many counts of this clonotype. A read error may account for a junction end that differs from germline. The rearrangement joins TRBV13 to TRBJ2-3; 8 nucleotides line up with TRBD2. Per the germline V gene, CDR1 is PRHDT and CDR2 is FYEKMQ (reference sequence). CDR3 length: 14 amino acids. CDR3 sequence: CASRLAGYGDTQYF. In DNA form, the CDR3 reads TGTGCCAGCAGATTAGCGGGGTACGGTGATACGCAGTATTTT.

Many counts were recorded for this clonotype. The chain recombines TRBV5-1 with TRBJ2-1, with 8 positions matching TRBD2. The CDR3 runs to 13 residues. From germline, CDR1 is SGHRS and CDR2 YFSETQ. With 2 bases clipped from V and 10 bases from J, the junction kept 5 bases outside the gene matches. This chain's CDR3 is CASSLSTSGEQFF. The CDR3 nucleotides are TGCGCCAGCAGCTTATCAACTAGCGGCGAGCAGTTCTTC.

The table lists this clonotype with many counts. The CDR3 coding sequence is TGCGCCAGCACCAGCACAGATACGCAGTATTTT. Translated: CASTSTDTQYF. The chain couples TRBV5-1 to TRBJ2-3; D gene ambiguous. From germline, CDR1 is SGHRS and CDR2 YFSETQ. The CDR3 consists of 11 residues. Trimming pared 6 bases from V and 0 bases from J, leaving 2 bases between.